The next 17 T cell receptor beta chains were all read from a single sample in a study of cytomegalovirus exposure and HLA in healthy donors. Only in-frame clones appear in the TCRdb table, and some are missing; sequencing was by immunoSEQ multiplex PCR. The data hold fewer than 70,000 clones, with around 95% observed a single time. Specimen: PBMCs. These TCRs come from a woman younger than 35 in good health and CMV-seropositive.

The rearrangement joins TRBV30 to TRBJ1-1; TRBD1 agrees at 9 bases. Germline V gives CDR1 GTSNPN, CDR2 SVGIG (reference sequence). Losses at the gene ends were 4 bases for V and 5 bases for J; bases not matched to a gene: 8. The CDR3 covers 14 residues. The CDR3 is CAWMGDRVETEAFF. As DNA, the CDR3 is TGTGCCTGGATGGGGGACAGGGTGGAAACTGAAGCTTTCTTT.

The chain employs TRBV29-1 and TRBJ1-1; a possible D gene is TRBD1 (5 bases). Trimming left V 7 bases short and J 4 bases short, with 10 bases between. CDR1 and CDR2 from the germline V gene are SQVTM and ANQGSEA. The length of the CDR3 is 11 residues. CDR3 in amino acids: CSAHQGTEAFF. The DNA of the CDR3 is TGCAGCGCTCATCAGGGCACTGAAGCTTTCTTT.

This clone was picked up one time. Different DNA sequences within this sample yield the same CDR3. The chain uses TRBV28 and TRBJ1-2, with a possible D match to TRBD1 (6 bases). This CDR3 is 11 amino acids long. Germline CDR1 and CDR2: MDHEN and SYDVKM. V gave up 3 bases and J gave up 8 bases, with 7 bases separating them. The CDR3 region is CASSFRGGYTF. As DNA, the CDR3 is TGTGCCAGCAGTTTCAGGGGAGGCTACACCTTC.

The chain couples TRBV4-1 to TRBJ2-7; TRBD2 aligns across 14 bases. The V and J ends lost 0 bases and 12 bases, in that order; junction bases with no gene match: 4. The germline V gene has CDR1 MGHRA and CDR2 YSYEKL. The CDR3 is made up of 14 amino acids. CDR3 residues: CASSQDWGLAGVYF. DNA for the CDR3: TGCGCCAGCAGCCAAGATTGGGGACTAGCGGGAGTGTACTTC.

This sequence joins TRBV6-5 and TRBJ2-7; a weak D match, TRBD1 (5 bases). V lost 6 bases, J lost 0 bases, and 9 bases lay in between. In germline, CDR1 is MNHEY, CDR2 SVGAGI. This CDR3 region has 13 residues. CDR3 DNA: TGTGCCAGCAGCAGGGCCTCCTCCTACGAGCAGTACTTC. Its protein product is CASSRASSYEQYF.

CDR3 amino acids: CASSQDRDSGYTF. DNA for the CDR3: TGTGCCAGCAGTCAGGACAGGGACTCTGGCTACACCTTC. The V gene is TRBV6-1, the J gene TRBJ1-2; TRBD1 matches 8 bases. V lost 5 bases to trimming and J lost 7 bases; unmatched junction nucleotides: 6. Per the germline V gene, CDR1 is MNHNS and CDR2 is SASEGT. This CDR3 region has 13 residues.

The CDR3 coding sequence is TGTGCCAGCAGTTTGGCTAGTGACTACGAGCAGTACTTC. Residues: CASSLASDYEQYF. The V and J genes are TRBV28 and TRBJ2-7, with D uncertain. V dropped 3 bases and J dropped 3 bases, with 9 bases sitting between them. CDR1 MDHEN and CDR2 SYDVKM come from the germline V gene. The CDR3 sequence is 13 residues long.

V gene TRBV6-6 combines with J gene TRBJ2-6; tentatively, D is TRBD2 (5 bases). Germline CDR1 MNHNY, CDR2 SVGAGI (reference sequence). The CDR3 is 15 residues long. Trimming took off 6 bases at V and 4 bases at J, with 13 bases between the two ends. Here the CDR3 DNA reads TGTGCCAGCAGCCCTCGCGGCGGGGGGGCCAACGTCCTGACTTTC. Protein: CASSPRGGGANVLTF.

The chain links TRBV28 to TRBJ1-1; 7 bases align to TRBD1. After removal of 5 bases from V and 4 bases from J, the junction contained 7 bases not matched to a gene. This CDR3 region has 14 residues. CDR1 MDHEN and CDR2 SYDVKM come from the germline V gene. This CDR3 is CASSLGTEGTEAFF. The CDR3 bases are TGTGCCAGCAGTCTAGGGACAGAGGGCACTGAAGCTTTCTTT.

V and J are TRBV28 and TRBJ1-2; tentatively, D is TRBD1 (5 bases). This CDR3 contains 14 residues. The germline V gene has CDR1 MDHEN and CDR2 SYDVKM. V gave up 3 bases and J gave up 5 bases, with 13 bases separating them. CDR3 nucleotide sequence: TGTGCCAGCAGTTTCACCGACGGACAATATGGCTACACCTTC. This encodes CASSFTDGQYGYTF.

This chain links TRBV4-1 with TRBJ2-1; 9 nucleotides align to TRBD2. The CDR3 length is 15 residues. The trim removed 1 base at V and 7 bases at J, leaving 5 bases unmatched. Per germline, CDR1 MGHRA and CDR2 YSYEKL. As DNA, the CDR3 is TGCGCCAGCAGCCAAGTTAGCGGGAGAACAAATGAGCAGTTCTTC. Amino acid sequence: CASSQVSGRTNEQFF.

The chain carries TRBV5-1 and TRBJ2-7; 13 nucleotides agree with TRBD2. The germline CDR1 and CDR2 sequences are SGHRS and YFSETQ. V lost 4 bases, J lost 7 bases, and 8 bases stayed unmatched. The CDR3 totals 15 residues. In nucleotides, the CDR3 is TGCGCCAGCAGCCCCTGGACTAGCGGGGGTGGAGAGCAGTACTTC. It codes for CASSPWTSGGGEQYF. Complete variable domain (other parts from reference TRBV5-1 and TRBJ2-7): KAGVTQTPRYLIKTRGQQVTLSCSPISGHRSVSWYQQTPGQGLQFLFEYFSETQRNKGNFPGRFSGRQFSNSRSEMNVSTLELGDSALYLCASSPWTSGGGEQYFGPGTRLTVT.

This chain uses TRBV30 with TRBJ2-3; no clear D. The CDR3 length is 14 residues. Trimming shortened V by 1 base and J by 2 bases, and 10 bases separated the two germline ends. Germline CDR1 reads GTSNPN; CDR2 reads SVGIG (reference sequence). This CDR3 is CAWSARDITDTQYF. The CDR3 nucleotides are TGTGCCTGGAGTGCCCGAGACATCACAGATACGCAGTATTTT.

The rearrangement links TRBV6-4 to TRBJ2-1; 11 bases line up with TRBD2. V gave up 2 bases and J gave up 8 bases; unmatched junction bases: 8. The CDR3 covers 16 residues. The germline V gene has CDR1 MRHNA and CDR2 SNTAGT. The CDR3 reads CASSDGPSGGLDEQFF. CDR3 DNA: TGTGCCAGCAGTGACGGACCTAGCGGGGGGTTAGATGAGCAGTTCTTC.

The chain employs TRBV27 and TRBJ2-1; 9 nucleotides line up with TRBD1. Germline V gene data show CDR1 as MNHEY and CDR2 as SMNVEV (reference sequence). V lost 1 base, J lost 2 bases, and 9 bases stayed unmatched. CDR3 length equals 18 residues. The CDR3 loop reads CASSLFYGGQGTYNEQFF. DNA for the CDR3: TGTGCCAGCAGTTTATTTTACGGCGGACAGGGGACCTACAATGAGCAGTTCTTC.

The chain combines TRBV29-1 with TRBJ2-5; TRBD1 aligns across 8 bases. Looked up from germline, CDR1 is SQVTM and CDR2 is ANQGSEA. The CDR3 spans 12 residues. V dropped 4 bases and J dropped 4; count of bases not matched to a gene: 2. Here the CDR3 reads CSVVDRAETQYF. CDR3 in DNA: TGCAGCGTTGTGGACAGGGCAGAGACCCAGTACTTC.

V usage is TRBV6-1 and J usage is TRBJ2-7, with D perhaps matching TRBD2 (6 bases). CDR3 length equals 14 residues. Per the germline V gene, CDR1 is MNHNS and CDR2 is SASEGT. V was cut by 5 bases and J by 3 bases, with 14 bases left in between. The CDR3 region has the DNA TGTGCCAGCAGTCCCGGGACGGGGGTCTACGAGCAGTACTTC. Translation gives CASSPGTGVYEQYF.